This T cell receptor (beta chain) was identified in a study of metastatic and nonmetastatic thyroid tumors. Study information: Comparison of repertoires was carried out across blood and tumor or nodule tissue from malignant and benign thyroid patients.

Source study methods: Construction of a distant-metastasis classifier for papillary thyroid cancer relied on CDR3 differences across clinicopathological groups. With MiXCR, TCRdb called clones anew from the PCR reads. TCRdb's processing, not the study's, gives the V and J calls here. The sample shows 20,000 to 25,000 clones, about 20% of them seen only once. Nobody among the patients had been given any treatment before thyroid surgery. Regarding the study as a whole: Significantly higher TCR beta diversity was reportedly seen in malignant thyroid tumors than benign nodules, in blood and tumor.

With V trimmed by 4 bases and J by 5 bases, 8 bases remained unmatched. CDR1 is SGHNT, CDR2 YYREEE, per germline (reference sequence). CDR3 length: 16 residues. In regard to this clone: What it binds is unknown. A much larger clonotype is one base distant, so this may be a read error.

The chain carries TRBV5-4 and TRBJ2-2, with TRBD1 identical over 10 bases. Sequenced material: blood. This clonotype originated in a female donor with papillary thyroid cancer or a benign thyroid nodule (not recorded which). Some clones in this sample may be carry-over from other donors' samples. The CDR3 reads CASSGGQGGRTGELFF. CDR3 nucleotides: TGTGCCAGCAGCGGAGGACAGGGGGGACGGACCGGGGAGCTGTTTTTT.